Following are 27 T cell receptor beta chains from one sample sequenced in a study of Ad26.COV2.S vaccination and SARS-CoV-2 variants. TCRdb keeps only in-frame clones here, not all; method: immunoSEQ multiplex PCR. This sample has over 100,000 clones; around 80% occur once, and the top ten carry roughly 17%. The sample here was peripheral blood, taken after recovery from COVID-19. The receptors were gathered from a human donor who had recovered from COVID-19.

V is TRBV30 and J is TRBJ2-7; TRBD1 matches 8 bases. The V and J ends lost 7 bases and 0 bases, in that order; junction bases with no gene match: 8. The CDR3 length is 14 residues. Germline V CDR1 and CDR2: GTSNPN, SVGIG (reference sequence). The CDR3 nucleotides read TGTGCCTACAAGGACAGGGTATACTCCTACGAGCAGTACTTC. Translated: CAYKDRVYSYEQYF.

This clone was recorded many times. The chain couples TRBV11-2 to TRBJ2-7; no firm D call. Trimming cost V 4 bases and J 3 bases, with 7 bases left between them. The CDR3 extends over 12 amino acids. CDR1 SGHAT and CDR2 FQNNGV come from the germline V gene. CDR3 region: CASSSAGYEQYF. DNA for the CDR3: TGTGCCAGCAGCTCTGCAGGCTACGAGCAGTACTTC.

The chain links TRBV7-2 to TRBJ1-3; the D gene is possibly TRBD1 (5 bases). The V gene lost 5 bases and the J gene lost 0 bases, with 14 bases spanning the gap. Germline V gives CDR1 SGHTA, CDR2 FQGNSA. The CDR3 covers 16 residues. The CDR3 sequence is CASSPGGLISGNTIYF. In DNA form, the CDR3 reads TGTGCCAGCAGCCCGGGGGGACTGATCTCTGGAAACACCATATATTTT. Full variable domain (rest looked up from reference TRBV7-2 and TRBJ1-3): GAGVSQSPSNKVTEKGKDVELRCDPISGHTALYWYRQSLGQGLEFLIYFQGNSAPDKSGLPSDRFSAERTGGSVSTLTIQRTQQEDSAVYLCASSPGGLISGNTIYFGEGSWLTVV.

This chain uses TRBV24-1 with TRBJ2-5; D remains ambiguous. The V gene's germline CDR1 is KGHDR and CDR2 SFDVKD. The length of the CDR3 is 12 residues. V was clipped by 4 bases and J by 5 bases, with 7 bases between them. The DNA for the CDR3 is TGTGCCACCAGTGACCCGGAGGAGACCCAGTACTTC. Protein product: CATSDPEETQYF.

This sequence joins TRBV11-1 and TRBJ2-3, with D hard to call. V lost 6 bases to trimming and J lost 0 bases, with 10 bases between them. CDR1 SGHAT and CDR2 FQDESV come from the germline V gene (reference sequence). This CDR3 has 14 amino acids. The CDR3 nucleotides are TGTGCCAGCAGTTGGGGAACTAGCACAGATACGCAGTATTTT. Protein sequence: CASSWGTSTDTQYF.

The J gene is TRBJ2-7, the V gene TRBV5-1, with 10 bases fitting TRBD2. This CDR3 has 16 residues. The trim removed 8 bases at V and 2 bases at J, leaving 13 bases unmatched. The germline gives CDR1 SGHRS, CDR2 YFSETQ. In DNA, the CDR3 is TGCGCCAGTAGCACCTTAGCGGGGGGCGCACCCTACGAGCAGTACTTC. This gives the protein CASSTLAGGAPYEQYF.

CDR3 sequence reads: CASSSNRRQETQYF. The CDR3 DNA sequence: TGTGCCAGCAGTTCTAACAGACGCCAAGAGACCCAGTACTTC. The V call is TRBV28, the J call TRBJ2-5, with D hard to call. Germline V gene lookup returns CDR1 MDHEN and CDR2 SYDVKM. The CDR3 has 14 amino acids. With 4 bases removed from V and 1 base from J, the gap between germline ends came to 10 bases.

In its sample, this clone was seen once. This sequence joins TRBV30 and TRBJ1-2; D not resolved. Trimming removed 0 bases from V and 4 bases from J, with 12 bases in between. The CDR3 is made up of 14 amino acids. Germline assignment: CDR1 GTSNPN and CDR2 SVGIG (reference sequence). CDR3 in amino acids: CAWSVPGSGYGYTF. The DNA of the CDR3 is TGTGCCTGGAGTGTCCCGGGATCCGGCTATGGCTACACCTTC. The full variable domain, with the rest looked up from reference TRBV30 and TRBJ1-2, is SQTIHQWPATLVQPVGSPLSLECTVEGTSNPNLYWYRQAAGRGLQLLFYSVGIGQISSEVPQNLSASRPQDRQFILSSKKLLLSDSGFYLCAWSVPGSGYGYTFGSGTRLTVV.

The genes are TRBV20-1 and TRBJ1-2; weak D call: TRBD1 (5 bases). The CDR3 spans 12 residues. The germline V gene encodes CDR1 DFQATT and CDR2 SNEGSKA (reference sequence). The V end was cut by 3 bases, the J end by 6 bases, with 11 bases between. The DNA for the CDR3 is TGCAGTGCTAGTAAGGGGACGGATGGCTACACCTTC. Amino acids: CSASKGTDGYTF.

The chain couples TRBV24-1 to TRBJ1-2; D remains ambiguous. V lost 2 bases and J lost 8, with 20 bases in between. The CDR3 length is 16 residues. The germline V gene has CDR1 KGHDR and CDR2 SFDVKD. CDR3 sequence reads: CATSDSILTRESGYTF. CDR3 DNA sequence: TGTGCCACCAGTGATTCTATCTTAACGCGGGAGTCCGGCTACACCTTC.

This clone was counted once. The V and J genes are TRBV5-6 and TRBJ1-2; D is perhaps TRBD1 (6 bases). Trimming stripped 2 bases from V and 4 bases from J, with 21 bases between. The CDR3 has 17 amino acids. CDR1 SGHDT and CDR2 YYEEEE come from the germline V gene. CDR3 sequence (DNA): TGTGCCAGCAGCTTTGGTACAGGGTCCCTAGTGGTCTATGGCTACACCTTC. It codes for CASSFGTGSLVVYGYTF. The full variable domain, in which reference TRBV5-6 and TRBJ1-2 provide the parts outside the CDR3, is DAGVTQSPTHLIKTRGQQVTLRCSPKSGHDTVSWYQQALGQGPQFIFQYYEEEERQRGNFPDRFSGHQFPNYSSELNVNALLLGDSALYLCASSFGTGSLVVYGYTFGSGTRLTVV.

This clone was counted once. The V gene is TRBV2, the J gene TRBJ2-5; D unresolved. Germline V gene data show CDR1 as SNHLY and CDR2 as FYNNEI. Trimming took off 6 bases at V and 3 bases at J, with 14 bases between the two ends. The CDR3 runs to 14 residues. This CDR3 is CASRGGTTEETQYF. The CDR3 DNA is TGTGCCAGCAGGGGCGGAACCACGGAAGAGACCCAGTACTTC.

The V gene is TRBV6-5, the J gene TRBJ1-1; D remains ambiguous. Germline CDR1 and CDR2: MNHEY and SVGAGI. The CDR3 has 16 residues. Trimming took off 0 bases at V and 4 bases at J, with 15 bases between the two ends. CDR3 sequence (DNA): TGTGCCAGCAGTTACTCGATAGGAGGGAAGAGCACTGAAGCTTTCTTT. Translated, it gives CASSYSIGGKSTEAFF.

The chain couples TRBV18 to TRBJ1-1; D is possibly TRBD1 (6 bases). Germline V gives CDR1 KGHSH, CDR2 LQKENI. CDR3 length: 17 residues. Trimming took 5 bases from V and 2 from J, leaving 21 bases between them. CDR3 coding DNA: TGTGCCAGCTCAGCAAACTCCCGGGGGGCGGGAAACACTGAAGCTTTCTTT. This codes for CASSANSRGAGNTEAFF. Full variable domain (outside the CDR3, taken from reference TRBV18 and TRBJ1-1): NAGVMQNPRHLVRRRGQEARLRCSPMKGHSHVYWYRQLPEEGLKFMVYLQKENIIDESGMPKERFSAEFPKEGPSILRIQQVVRGDSAAYFCASSANSRGAGNTEAFFGQGTRLTVV.

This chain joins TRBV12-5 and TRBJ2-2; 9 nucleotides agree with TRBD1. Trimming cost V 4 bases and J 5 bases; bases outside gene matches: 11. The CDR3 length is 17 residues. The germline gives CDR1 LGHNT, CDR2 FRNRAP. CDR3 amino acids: CASGSPPGTGNTGELFF. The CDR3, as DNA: TGTGCTAGTGGTTCACCACCCGGGACAGGGAATACCGGGGAGCTGTTTTTT. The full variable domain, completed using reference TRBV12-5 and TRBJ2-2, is DARVTQTPRHKVTEMGQEVTMRCQPILGHNTVFWYRQTMMQGLELLAYFRNRAPLDDSGMPKDRFSAEMPDATLATLKIQPSEPRDSAVYFCASGSPPGTGNTGELFFGEGSRLTVL.

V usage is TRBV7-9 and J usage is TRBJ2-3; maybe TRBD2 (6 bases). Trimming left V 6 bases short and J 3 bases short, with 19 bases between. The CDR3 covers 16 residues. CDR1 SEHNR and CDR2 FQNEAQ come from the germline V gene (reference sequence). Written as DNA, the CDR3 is TGTGCCAGCAGACGAACGGGGGTCGTATCGACAGATACGCAGTATTTT. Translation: CASRRTGVVSTDTQYF.

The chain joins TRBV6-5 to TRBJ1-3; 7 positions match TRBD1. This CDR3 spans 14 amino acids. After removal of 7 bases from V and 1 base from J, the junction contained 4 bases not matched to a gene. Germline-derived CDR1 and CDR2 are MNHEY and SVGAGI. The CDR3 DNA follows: TGTGCCAGCACCTCAGGGGGGTCTGGAAACACCATATATTTT. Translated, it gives CASTSGGSGNTIYF.

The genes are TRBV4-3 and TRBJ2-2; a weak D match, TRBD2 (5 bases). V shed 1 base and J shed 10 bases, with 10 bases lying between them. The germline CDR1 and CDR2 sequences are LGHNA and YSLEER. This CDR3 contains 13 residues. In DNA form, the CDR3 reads TGCGCCAGCAGCCAAGCTCCGGGGTTGGAGCTGTTTTTT. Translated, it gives CASSQAPGLELFF.

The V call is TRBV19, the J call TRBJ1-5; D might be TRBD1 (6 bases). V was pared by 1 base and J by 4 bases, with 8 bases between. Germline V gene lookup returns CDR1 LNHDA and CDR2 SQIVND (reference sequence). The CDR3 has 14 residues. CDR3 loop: CASSIVTGNQPQHF. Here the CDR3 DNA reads TGTGCCAGTAGTATAGTCACAGGGAATCAGCCCCAGCATTTT.

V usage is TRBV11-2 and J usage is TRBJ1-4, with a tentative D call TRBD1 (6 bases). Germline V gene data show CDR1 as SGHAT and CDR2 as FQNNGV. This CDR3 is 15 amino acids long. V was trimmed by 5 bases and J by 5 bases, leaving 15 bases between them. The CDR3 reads CASSPVGGMNEKLFF. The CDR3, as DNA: TGTGCCAGCAGCCCTGTAGGGGGGATGAATGAAAAACTGTTTTTT.

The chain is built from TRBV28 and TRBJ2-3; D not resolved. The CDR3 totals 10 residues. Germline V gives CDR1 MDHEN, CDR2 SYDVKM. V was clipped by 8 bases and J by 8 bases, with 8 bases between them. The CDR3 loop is CASGRSTQYF. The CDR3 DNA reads TGTGCCAGCGGTAGGAGTACGCAGTATTTT.

The CDR3 protein is CASSTGRGHLNTGELFF. The DNA of the CDR3 is TGCGCCAGCAGCACAGGACGCGGACACCTCAACACCGGGGAGCTGTTTTTT. This rearrangement joins TRBV5-1 to TRBJ2-2; tentatively, D is TRBD1 (5 bases). The germline CDR1 and CDR2 sequences are SGHRS and YFSETQ. The CDR3 is made up of 17 amino acids. V was cut by 4 bases and J by 2 bases, with 18 bases left in between.

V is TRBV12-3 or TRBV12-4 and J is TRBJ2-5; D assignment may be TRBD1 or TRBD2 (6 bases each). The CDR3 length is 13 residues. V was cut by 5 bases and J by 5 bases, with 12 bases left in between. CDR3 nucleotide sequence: TGTGCCAGCAGTCCTATGGGGGGCGAGACCCAGTACTTC. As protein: CASSPMGGETQYF.

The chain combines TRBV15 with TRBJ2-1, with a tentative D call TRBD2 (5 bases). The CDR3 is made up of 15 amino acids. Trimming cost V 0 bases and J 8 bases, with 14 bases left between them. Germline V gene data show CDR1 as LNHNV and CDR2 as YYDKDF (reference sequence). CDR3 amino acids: CATSREGGSLYEQFF. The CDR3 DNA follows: TGTGCCACCAGCAGAGAAGGAGGCAGCTTGTATGAGCAGTTCTTC.

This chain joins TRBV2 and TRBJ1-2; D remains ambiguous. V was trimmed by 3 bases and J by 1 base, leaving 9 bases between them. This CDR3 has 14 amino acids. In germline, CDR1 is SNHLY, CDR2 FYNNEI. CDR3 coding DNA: TGTGCCAGCAGTGATGGCAGGTTTAACTATGGCTACACCTTC. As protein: CASSDGRFNYGYTF.

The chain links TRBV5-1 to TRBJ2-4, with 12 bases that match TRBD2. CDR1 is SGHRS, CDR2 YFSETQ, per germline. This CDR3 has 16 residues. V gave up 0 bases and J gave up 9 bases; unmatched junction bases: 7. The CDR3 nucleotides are TGCGCCAGCAGCTTGGAGTCTAGCGGGGGGGCCCCCATTCAGTACTTC. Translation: CASSLESSGGAPIQYF. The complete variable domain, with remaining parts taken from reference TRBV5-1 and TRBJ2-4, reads KAGVTQTPRYLIKTRGQQVTLSCSPISGHRSVSWYQQTPGQGLQFLFEYFSETQRNKGNFPGRFSGRQFSNSRSEMNVSTLELGDSALYLCASSLESSGGAPIQYFGAGTRLSVL.

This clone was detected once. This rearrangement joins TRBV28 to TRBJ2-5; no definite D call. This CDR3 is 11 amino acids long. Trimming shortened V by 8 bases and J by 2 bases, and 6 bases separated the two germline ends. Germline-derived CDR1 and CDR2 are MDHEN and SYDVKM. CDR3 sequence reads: CASWGQETQYF. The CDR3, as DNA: TGTGCCAGCTGGGGACAAGAGACCCAGTACTTC.